The clone carrying this TCR beta chain is a singleton in its sample. The antigen remains unidentified. The data were taken from a study of cytomegalovirus exposure and HLA in healthy donors. Study-level results: When a later analysis compared HLA-associated TCR beta chains with equally common others, the HLA-associated chains turned out to be more clonally expanded and to have lower generation probabilities. Researchers reported in a later analysis that a missense DCLRE1C variant was tied to TCR beta V- and J-gene trimming.

The PCR ran on 60 Vbeta and 13 Jbeta primers. The table came from immunoSEQ multiplex PCR; TCRdb's copy has only in-frame clones and leaves some out. In the table there are approximately 160,000 clones, around four fifths of which are singletons. Among the donors, all were healthy bone marrow donors. Trimming cost V 1 base and J 5 bases, with 5 bases left between them. Germline assignment: CDR1 DFQATT and CDR2 SNEGSKA (reference sequence). This CDR3 is built from 11 residues. The sample taken for sequencing was PBMCs. The genes are TRBV20-1 and TRBJ1-2; no clear D gene. The receptor comes from a woman aged 25-40 years in good health and CMV-seropositive. The CDR3 sequence: CSARGLYGYTF. Written as DNA, the CDR3 is TGCAGTGCTAGAGGGCTGTATGGCTACACCTTC.